This TCR beta chain was captured in a study of shared clonotypes between healthy human individuals. Using immunoSEQ multiplex PCR, the repertoire was profiled, and TCRdb retains in-frame clones only, with some absent. This table has about 2.1 million clones, 93% appearing once. Trimming shortened V by 8 bases and J by 3 bases, and 17 bases separated the two germline ends. Germline loops: CDR1 SGHRS, CDR2 YFSETQ. This CDR3 comprises 15 residues. The naive CD8 population came from CD45RO-negative cells selected for CCR7, without terminally differentiated effector memory CD45RA+ cells. Findings and caveats of the study: Sequencing depth was predicted to influence how clonotypes are shared among donors. Naive subsets, compared against memory subsets, generally had larger estimated richness values.

This clone was seen once. What it binds is unknown. This TCR came from a man aged 18 to 30 in good health. Some clones in this sample may be carry-over from other donors' samples. V and J are TRBV5-1 and TRBJ2-2, with a possible D match to TRBD1 (7 bases). Sequencing was done on a sample of naive CD8+ T cells from PBMCs. The chain's CDR3 is CARARDSEHTGELFF. The CDR3 coding sequence is TGCGCCAGGGCGCGGGACAGCGAACACACCGGGGAGCTGTTTTTT.